A single sample is the source of the 10 T cell receptor beta chains below, sequenced in a study of T-cell memory formation after mild COVID-19 (dated by TCRdb to the early 2020s). The library was prepared using 5' RACE. TCRdb lists the instrument as Illumina NovaSeq 6000. Through fastp at Q25 and MiXCR, TCRdb rebuilt clones from the public reads, retaining in-frame beta chains. Entries are consolidated by CDR3 protein sequence, retaining the most common genes and DNA. For this sample there are 25,000 to 35,000 distinct CDR3 sequences; more than 10% appear just once. The top ten clonotypes cover roughly 15% of the sample. Sequencing was carried out using PBMCs or a T cell subset sorted from them (not recorded which). Receptors were obtained from an adult woman who had mild COVID-19 (a few samples of this study predate the infection). The sample titles of this study are shuffled in the database, so cell type and time point are left out; the donor was told from shared clones.

This clonotype has ten or more counts. The chain has TRBV15 and TRBJ2-7, with TRBD2 matching 7 bases. CDR1 is LNHNV and CDR2 is YYDKDF in the germline V gene (reference sequence). The length of the CDR3 is 19 residues. After removal of 3 bases from V and 7 bases from J, the junction contained 24 bases not matched to a gene. The CDR3 is CATSSGGGRGNYGIHEQYF. In DNA, the CDR3 is TGTGCCACCAGCAGTGGGGGAGGGCGGGGGAATTACGGAATCCATGAGCAGTACTTC.

At least ten counts were recorded for this clonotype. The chain uses TRBV7-9 and TRBJ2-2; possibly TRBD1 for D (5 bases). Germline V gene data show CDR1 as SEHNR and CDR2 as FQNEAQ (reference sequence). Trimming left V 0 bases short and J 1 base short, with 6 bases between. The length of the CDR3 is 15 residues. The CDR3 DNA reads as TGTGCCAGCAGCTTAGCGGGGCAGAACACCGGGGAGCTGTTTTTT. Encoded protein: CASSLAGQNTGELFF.

V is TRBV6-1 and J is TRBJ2-7, with TRBD1 identical over 10 bases. CDR1 and CDR2 (germline): MNHNS, SASEGT. Trimming took 4 bases from V and 3 from J; bases not matched to a gene: 3. The CDR3 covers 14 residues. The CDR3 bases are TGTGCCAGCAGTGTCGGACAGGGGGACTACGAGCAGTACTTC. Amino acid sequence: CASSVGQGDYEQYF.

This clonotype was detected ten times or more. This chain uses TRBV7-8 with TRBJ2-7; 8 positions agree with TRBD1. The CDR3 contains 12 residues. CDR1 SGHVS and CDR2 FQNEAQ come from the germline V gene. V was pared by 5 bases and J by 6 bases, with 3 bases of the junction left unmatched. The CDR3 loop is CASSRDRGEQYF. CDR3 coding DNA: TGTGCCAGCAGCCGTGACAGGGGCGAGCAGTACTTC.

This clonotype was seen ten or more times. The CDR3 region has the DNA TGCGCCAGCAGCTTGTATTCCGGGAACACTGAAGCTTTCTTT. As protein: CASSLYSGNTEAFF. This chain links TRBV5-1 with TRBJ1-1; D remains unclear. Trimming took 1 base from V and 1 from J, leaving 8 bases between them. This CDR3 has 14 residues. Germline CDR1 is SGHRS and CDR2 is YFSETQ.

This clonotype was seen many times. This rearrangement joins TRBV12-3 or TRBV12-4 to TRBJ2-7; weak D call: TRBD2 (6 bases). V was trimmed by 0 bases and J by 4 bases, leaving 7 bases between them. The CDR3 sequence is 13 residues long. This CDR3 reads CASSLAGGYEQYF. Here the CDR3 DNA reads TGTGCCAGCAGTTTAGCCGGGGGATACGAGCAGTACTTC.

CDR3 residues: CASRQGLAVTDTQYF. CDR3 coding DNA: TGTGCCAGCAGACAGGGACTAGCGGTAACAGATACGCAGTATTTT. V gene TRBV6-5 combines with J gene TRBJ2-3, with TRBD2 matching over 11 bases. The V gene's germline CDR1 is MNHEY and CDR2 SVGAGI. The CDR3 spans 15 residues. Trimming cost V 6 bases and J 3 bases; bases outside gene matches: 5.

This clonotype was seen ten or more times. V usage is TRBV18 and J usage is TRBJ1-1; D not resolved. The CDR3 is made up of 14 amino acids. Trimming took 3 bases from V and 1 from J, leaving 9 bases between them. Germline V CDR1 and CDR2: KGHSH, LQKENI. CDR3 sequence (DNA): TGTGCCAGCTCACCCTCCCAGGCGAACACTGAAGCTTTCTTT. Protein: CASSPSQANTEAFF.

By sample share, this clonotype is medium-sized. The chain has TRBV7-6 and TRBJ2-3; 8 nucleotides align to TRBD1. With 5 bases clipped from V and 1 base from J, the junction kept 17 bases outside the gene matches. This CDR3 spans 19 amino acids. Germline values: CDR1 SGHVS, CDR2 FNYEAQ. As DNA, the CDR3 is TGTGCCAGCAGCCCACTAGCAACTACAGGGGGACAGGGCACAGATACGCAGTATTTT. Translated, it gives CASSPLATTGGQGTDTQYF.

J is TRBJ2-7 and V is TRBV7-2; D could derive from TRBD1 or TRBD2 (6 bases each). The CDR3 extends over 15 amino acids. The germline V and J ends were trimmed by 7 bases and 4 bases, with 20 bases remaining between them. Per the germline V gene, CDR1 is SGHTA and CDR2 is FQGNSA. In DNA form, the CDR3 reads TGTGCCAGCATCAAGTGGGGGGCCTCTCTGTACGAGCAGTACTTC. This codes for CASIKWGASLYEQYF.